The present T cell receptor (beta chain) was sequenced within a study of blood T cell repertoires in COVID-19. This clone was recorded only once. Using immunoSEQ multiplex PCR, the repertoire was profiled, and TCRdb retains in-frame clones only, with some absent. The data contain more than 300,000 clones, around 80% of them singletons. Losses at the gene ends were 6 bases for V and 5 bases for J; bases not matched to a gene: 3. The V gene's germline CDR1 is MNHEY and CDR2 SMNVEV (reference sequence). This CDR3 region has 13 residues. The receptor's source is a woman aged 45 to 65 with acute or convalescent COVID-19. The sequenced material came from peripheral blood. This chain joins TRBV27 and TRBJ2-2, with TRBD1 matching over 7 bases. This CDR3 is CASRLQGTGELFF. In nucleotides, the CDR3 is TGTGCCAGCAGACTACAGGGGACCGGGGAGCTGTTTTTT.